The 11 T cell receptor beta chains in this list originate from one sample, sequenced in a study of shared clonotypes between healthy human individuals. Assay used: immunoSEQ multiplex PCR; TCRdb lists only in-frame clones, some missing. This sample carries over 1.5 million clones, approximately 98% of them seen once, and the ten largest clones take 0.4% to 0.55%. The specimen was naive CD4+ T cells sorted from blood. Subset: CD45RA+ positively selected. The receptors were gathered from a man aged 25 to 45 in good health.

The chain carries TRBV9 and TRBJ1-1; D not resolved. CDR3 length: 15 residues. V gave up 0 bases and J gave up 0 bases, with 9 bases separating them. CDR1 is SGDLS, CDR2 YYNGEE, per germline. The DNA for the CDR3 is TGTGCCAGCAGCGTAGCTCCGGCCGTGAACACTGAAGCTTTCTTT. This sequence encodes CASSVAPAVNTEAFF.

Only one count was recorded for this clone. The V gene is TRBV5-6, the J gene TRBJ2-1, with TRBD2 matching 8 bases. The CDR3 covers 14 residues. The V gene end was trimmed by 1 base and the J gene end by 7 bases; junction bases not matched to a gene: 4. Looked up from germline, CDR1 is SGHDT and CDR2 is YYEEEE. The CDR3 coding sequence is TGTGCCAGCAGCTTGTGGGCTAGCGGGAATGAGCAGTTCTTC. Translating it yields CASSLWASGNEQFF.

The chain recombines TRBV9 with TRBJ2-3, with 7 bases matching TRBD2. Germline V gene data show CDR1 as SGDLS and CDR2 as YYNGEE. V trimming: 0 bases; J trimming: 1 base; junction bases outside the gene matches: 8. This CDR3 contains 17 residues. This CDR3 is CASSVASRGIGTDTQYF. CDR3 coding DNA: TGTGCCAGCAGCGTAGCATCGCGGGGGATCGGCACAGATACGCAGTATTTT.

This clone was seen only once. CDR3 DNA: TGTGCCAGCAGCTTAGTACTAGTGAGTTCAGATACGCAGTATTTT. Translated: CASSLVLVSSDTQYF. This chain joins TRBV11-2 and TRBJ2-3, with D possibly being TRBD2 (5 bases). Germline V gene data show CDR1 as SGHAT and CDR2 as FQNNGV. The CDR3 loop spans 15 amino acids. Trimming removed 1 base from V and 4 bases from J, with 12 bases in between.

V is TRBV19 and J is TRBJ2-7, with D unclear. V was shortened by 3 bases and J by 3 bases, with 9 bases between the two germline ends. Germline values: CDR1 LNHDA, CDR2 SQIVND (reference sequence). The CDR3 loop spans 13 amino acids. CDR3 residues: CASSMASFYEQYF. In DNA form, the CDR3 reads TGTGCCAGTAGTATGGCCAGTTTCTACGAGCAGTACTTC. Full variable domain (rest looked up from reference TRBV19 and TRBJ2-7): DGGITQSPKYLFRKEGQNVTLSCEQNLNHDAMYWYRQDPGQGLRLIYYSQIVNDFQKGDIAEGYSVSREKKESFPLTVTSAQKNPTAFYLCASSMASFYEQYFGPGTRLTVT.

The CDR3 DNA reads TGTGCCAGCAGCGGCTCTAGCGGCGATGAGCAGTTCTTC. Translation: CASSGSSGDEQFF. V gene TRBV9 combines with J gene TRBJ2-1; 7 bases match TRBD2. From germline, CDR1 is SGDLS and CDR2 YYNGEE. The CDR3 is made up of 13 amino acids. After removal of 3 bases from V and 8 bases from J, the junction contained 5 bases not matched to a gene.

The chain recombines TRBV5-5 with TRBJ1-1, with D unclear. The CDR3 extends over 15 amino acids. The V gene lost 0 bases and the J gene lost 0 bases, with 9 bases spanning the gap. Germline assignment: CDR1 SGHKS and CDR2 YYEKEE (reference sequence). CDR3 bases: TGTGCCAGCAGCTTGGTAGCAGCGATGAACACTGAAGCTTTCTTT. Its protein is CASSLVAAMNTEAFF.

This chain links TRBV27 with TRBJ1-5, with D unresolved. V dropped 8 bases and J dropped 0 bases, with 14 bases sitting between them. This CDR3 contains 15 residues. Germline V gives CDR1 MNHEY, CDR2 SMNVEV (reference sequence). As DNA, the CDR3 is TGTGCCAGCGGGTTAGGGCGATATAGCAATCAGCCCCAGCATTTT. It translates to CASGLGRYSNQPQHF.

The chain joins TRBV10-3 to TRBJ2-7; D may match TRBD1 or TRBD2 (6 bases each). Trimming shortened V by 10 bases and J by 3 bases, and 16 bases separated the two germline ends. CDR1 ENHRY and CDR2 SYGVKD come from the germline V gene. The CDR3 covers 13 residues. CDR3 coding DNA: TGTGCCAGCAGGGGAGGCGGGAACTACGAGCAGTACTTC. It translates to CASRGGGNYEQYF.

V usage is TRBV7-2 and J usage is TRBJ2-1; D is uncertain. CDR1 is SGHTA, CDR2 FQGNSA, per germline. V dropped 2 bases and J dropped 12 bases, with 11 bases sitting between them. CDR3 length equals 12 residues. The CDR3 DNA reads TGTGCCAGCAGCTTATCTTTGGATCGGCAGTTCTTC. This encodes CASSLSLDRQFF.

On this clone: Other DNA sequences in the sample encode the same CDR3. This rearrangement joins TRBV18 to TRBJ2-7, with TRBD1 identical over 7 bases. Germline V lookup: CDR1 KGHSH, CDR2 LQKENI. The ends lost 6 bases at V and 2 bases at J; junction bases unmatched: 4. The CDR3 is 13 amino acids. CDR3 nucleotides: TGTGCCAGCTCTCGGGACAGAACCTACGAGCAGTACTTC. Amino acids: CASSRDRTYEQYF.